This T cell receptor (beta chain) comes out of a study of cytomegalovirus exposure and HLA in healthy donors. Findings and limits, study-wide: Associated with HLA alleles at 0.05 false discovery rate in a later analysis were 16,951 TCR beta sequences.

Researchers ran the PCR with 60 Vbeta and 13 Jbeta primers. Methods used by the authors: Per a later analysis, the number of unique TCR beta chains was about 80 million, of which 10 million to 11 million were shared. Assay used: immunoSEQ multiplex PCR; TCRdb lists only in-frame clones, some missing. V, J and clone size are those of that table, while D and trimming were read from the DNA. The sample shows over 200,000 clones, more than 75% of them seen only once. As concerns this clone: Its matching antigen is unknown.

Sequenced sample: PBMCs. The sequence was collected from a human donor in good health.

CDR3: CASRQQGPPQYF. The CDR3 DNA reads TGTGCCAGCAGACAACAGGGGCCGCCGCAGTACTTC. The chain combines TRBV2 with TRBJ2-4; 7 nucleotides align to TRBD1. Trimming at V came to 6 bases and at J to 13 bases, leaving 9 bases not matched to a gene. Germline lookup yields CDR1 SNHLY and CDR2 FYNNEI. The CDR3 sequence is 12 residues long. The whole variable domain, filled in from reference TRBV2 and TRBJ2-4, reads EPEVTQTPSHQVTQMGQEVILRCVPISNHLYFYWYRQILGQKVEFLVSFYNNEISEKSEIFDDQFSVERPDGSNFTLKIRSTKLEDSAMYFCASRQQGPPQYFGAGTRLSVL.